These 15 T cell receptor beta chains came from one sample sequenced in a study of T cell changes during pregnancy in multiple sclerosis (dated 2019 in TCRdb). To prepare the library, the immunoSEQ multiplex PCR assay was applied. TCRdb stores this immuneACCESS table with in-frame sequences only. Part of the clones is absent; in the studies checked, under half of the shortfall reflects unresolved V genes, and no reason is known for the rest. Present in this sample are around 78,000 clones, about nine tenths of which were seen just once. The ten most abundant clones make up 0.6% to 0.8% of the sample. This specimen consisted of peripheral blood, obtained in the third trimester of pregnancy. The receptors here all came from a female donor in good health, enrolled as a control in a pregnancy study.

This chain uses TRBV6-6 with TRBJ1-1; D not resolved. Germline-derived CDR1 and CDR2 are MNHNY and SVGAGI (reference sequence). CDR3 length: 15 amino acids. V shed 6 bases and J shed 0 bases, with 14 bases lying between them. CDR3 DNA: TGTGCCAGCAGCCCGACCGGGTTTTTGAACACTGAAGCTTTCTTT. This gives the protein CASSPTGFLNTEAFF.

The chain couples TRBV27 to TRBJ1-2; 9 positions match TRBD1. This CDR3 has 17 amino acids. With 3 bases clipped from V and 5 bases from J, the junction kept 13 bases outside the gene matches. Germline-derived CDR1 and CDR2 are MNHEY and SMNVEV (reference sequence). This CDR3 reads CASSFYERRDRGYGYTF. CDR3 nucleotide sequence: TGTGCCAGCAGTTTCTATGAGCGACGAGACAGGGGGTATGGCTACACCTTC.

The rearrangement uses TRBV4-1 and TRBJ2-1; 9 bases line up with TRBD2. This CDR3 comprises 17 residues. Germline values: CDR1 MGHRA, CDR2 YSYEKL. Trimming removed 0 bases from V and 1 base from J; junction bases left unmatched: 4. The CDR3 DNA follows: TGCGCCAGCAGCCAAGATTCAGCGGGAGGATCCTACAATGAGCAGTTCTTC. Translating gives CASSQDSAGGSYNEQFF.

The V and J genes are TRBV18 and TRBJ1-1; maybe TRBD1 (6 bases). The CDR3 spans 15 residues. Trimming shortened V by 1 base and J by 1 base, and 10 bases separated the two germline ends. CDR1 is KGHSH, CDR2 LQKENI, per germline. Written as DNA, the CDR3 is TGTGCCAGCTCACCACGTCGGGGACAGAACACTGAAGCTTTCTTT. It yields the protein CASSPRRGQNTEAFF.

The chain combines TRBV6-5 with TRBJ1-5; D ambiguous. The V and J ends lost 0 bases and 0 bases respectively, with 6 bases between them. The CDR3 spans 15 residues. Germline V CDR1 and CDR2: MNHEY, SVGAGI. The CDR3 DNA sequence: TGTGCCAGCAGTTACTCTGCAGTTAGCAATCAGCCCCAGCATTTT. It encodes CASSYSAVSNQPQHF.

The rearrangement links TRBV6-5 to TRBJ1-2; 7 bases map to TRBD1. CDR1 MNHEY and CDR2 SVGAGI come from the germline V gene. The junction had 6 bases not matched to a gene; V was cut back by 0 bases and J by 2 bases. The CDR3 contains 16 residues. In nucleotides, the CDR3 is TGTGCCAGCAGTTACTCGAGGGGACAGCGGAACTATGGCTACACCTTC. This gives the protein CASSYSRGQRNYGYTF.

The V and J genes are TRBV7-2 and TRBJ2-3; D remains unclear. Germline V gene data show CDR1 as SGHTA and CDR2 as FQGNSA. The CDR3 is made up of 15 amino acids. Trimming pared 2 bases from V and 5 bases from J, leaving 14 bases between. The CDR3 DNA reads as TGTGCCAGCAGCTTATCAATTTCTTCGGGAGATACGCAGTATTTT. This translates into CASSLSISSGDTQYF. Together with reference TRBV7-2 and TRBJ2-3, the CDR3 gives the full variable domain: GAGVSQSPSNKVTEKGKDVELRCDPISGHTALYWYRQSLGQGLEFLIYFQGNSAPDKSGLPSDRFSAERTGGSVSTLTIQRTQQEDSAVYLCASSLSISSGDTQYFGPGTRLTVL.

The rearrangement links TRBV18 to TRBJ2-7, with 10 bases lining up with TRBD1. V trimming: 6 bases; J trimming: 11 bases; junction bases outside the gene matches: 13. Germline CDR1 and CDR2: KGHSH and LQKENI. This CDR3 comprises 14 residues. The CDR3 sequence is CASSSGTGDLWKYF. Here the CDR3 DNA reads TGTGCCAGCTCGTCCGGGACAGGGGATCTTTGGAAGTACTTC.

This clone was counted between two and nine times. The CDR3 spells CASSSSREQYF. The CDR3, as DNA: TGTGCCAGCAGTTCATCGCGGGAGCAGTACTTC. This chain joins TRBV28 and TRBJ2-7; D is unresolved. Between the trimmed V and J ends, which lost 4 bases and 7 bases, there was a span of 8 bases. Germline V gene sequence: CDR1 MDHEN, CDR2 SYDVKM. The CDR3 runs 11 residues.

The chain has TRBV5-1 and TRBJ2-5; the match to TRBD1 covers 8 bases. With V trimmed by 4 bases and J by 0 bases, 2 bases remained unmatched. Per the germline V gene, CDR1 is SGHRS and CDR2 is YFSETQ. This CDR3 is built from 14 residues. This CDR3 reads CASSTGGYQETQYF. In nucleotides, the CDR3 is TGCGCCAGCAGCACAGGGGGGTACCAAGAGACCCAGTACTTC.

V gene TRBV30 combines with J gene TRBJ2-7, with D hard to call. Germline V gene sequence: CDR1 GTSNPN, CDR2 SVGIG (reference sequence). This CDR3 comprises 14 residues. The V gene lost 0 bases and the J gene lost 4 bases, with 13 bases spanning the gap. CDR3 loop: CAWSVLPLVYEQYF. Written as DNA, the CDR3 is TGTGCCTGGAGTGTCCTCCCCCTCGTTTACGAGCAGTACTTC.

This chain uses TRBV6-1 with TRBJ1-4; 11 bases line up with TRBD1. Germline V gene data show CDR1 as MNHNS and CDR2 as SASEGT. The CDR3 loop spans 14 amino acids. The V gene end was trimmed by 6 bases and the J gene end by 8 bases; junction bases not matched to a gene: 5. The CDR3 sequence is CASRLRDRGEKLFF. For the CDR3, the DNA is TGTGCCAGCAGACTCCGGGACAGGGGGGAAAAACTGTTTTTT.

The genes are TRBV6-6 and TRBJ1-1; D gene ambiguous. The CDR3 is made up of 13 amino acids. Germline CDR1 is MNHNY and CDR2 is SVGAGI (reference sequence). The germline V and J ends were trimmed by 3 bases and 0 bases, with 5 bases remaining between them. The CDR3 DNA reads TGTGCCAGCAGTTATTCGGTGAACACTGAAGCTTTCTTT. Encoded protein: CASSYSVNTEAFF.

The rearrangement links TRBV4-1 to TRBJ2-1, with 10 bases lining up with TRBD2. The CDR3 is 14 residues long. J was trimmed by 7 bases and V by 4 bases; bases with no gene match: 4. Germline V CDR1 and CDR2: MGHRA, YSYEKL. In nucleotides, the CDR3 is TGCGCCAGCAGCCCCGGACTAGCGGTGAATGAGCAGTTCTTC. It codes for CASSPGLAVNEQFF.

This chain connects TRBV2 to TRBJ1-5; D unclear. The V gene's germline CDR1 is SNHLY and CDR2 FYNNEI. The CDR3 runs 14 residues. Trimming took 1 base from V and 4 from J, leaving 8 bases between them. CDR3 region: CASSEVKRNQPQHF. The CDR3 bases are TGTGCCAGCAGTGAAGTTAAGCGAAATCAGCCCCAGCATTTT.